Below, 8 T cell receptor beta chains from the same sample are listed, as sequenced in a study of cytomegalovirus exposure and HLA in healthy donors. PCR amplification relied on 60 Vbeta primers (plus 13 Jbeta primers). The method was immunoSEQ multiplex PCR; TCRdb's version includes in-frame clones alone and lacks a portion of them. The sample holds 150,000 to 200,000 clones, about four fifths seen once. Sequenced: PBMCs. Source of these receptors: a male donor in good health and CMV-seronegative.

V and J are TRBV9 and TRBJ2-7; TRBD2 aligns across 15 bases. The J segment lost 0 bases and the V segment lost 3 bases, leaving 4 bases of the junction unmatched. There are 17 residues in the CDR3. The germline CDR1 and CDR2 sequences are SGDLS and YYNGEE. CDR3 sequence reads: CASSAGLAGGSSYEQYF. The CDR3, as DNA: TGTGCCAGCAGCGCAGGACTAGCGGGGGGGAGCTCCTACGAGCAGTACTTC. The complete variable domain, with remaining parts taken from reference TRBV9 and TRBJ2-7, reads DSGVTQTPKHLITATGQRVTLRCSPRSGDLSVYWYQQSLDQGLQFLIQYYNGEERAKGNILERFSAQQFPDLHSELNLSSLELGDSALYFCASSAGLAGGSSYEQYFGPGTRLTVT.

V and J are TRBV5-4 and TRBJ2-3; TRBD2 matches at 12 bases. Germline loops: CDR1 SGHNT, CDR2 YYREEE (reference sequence). The length of the CDR3 is 16 residues. Trimming removed 6 bases from V and 5 bases from J; junction bases left unmatched: 10. This chain's CDR3 is CASNRWTSGNLDTQYF. The CDR3 nucleotides read TGTGCCAGCAACCGATGGACTAGCGGGAATCTAGATACGCAGTATTTT.

This clone was seen only a few times. The chain carries TRBV28 and TRBJ1-1; TRBD1 might be the D (6 bases). The V end was cut by 5 bases, the J end by 4 bases, with 14 bases between. Germline V gene lookup returns CDR1 MDHEN and CDR2 SYDVKM. The CDR3 consists of 14 residues. The CDR3 coding sequence is TGTGCCAGCAGTCCCATCAGGGGATCCACTGAAGCTTTCTTT. Amino acids: CASSPIRGSTEAFF.

CDR3 sequence reads: CASSYSSGGGTGELFF. CDR3 sequence (DNA): TGTGCCAGCAGTTACTCTTCTGGGGGAGGCACCGGGGAGCTGTTTTTT. The chain uses TRBV6-5 and TRBJ2-2; weak D call: TRBD2 (6 bases). V lost 0 bases and J 4 bases, leaving 12 bases between the germline ends. The CDR3 totals 16 residues. CDR1 is MNHEY, CDR2 SVGAGI, per germline.

This sequence joins TRBV2 and TRBJ2-5; D not certain. Trimming stripped 8 bases from V and 1 base from J, with 8 bases between. This CDR3 comprises 12 residues. Germline CDR1 reads SNHLY; CDR2 reads FYNNEI. DNA for the CDR3: TGTGCCAGCGGTCGCAGCCAAGAGACCCAGTACTTC. This codes for CASGRSQETQYF. Full variable domain (rest looked up from reference TRBV2 and TRBJ2-5): EPEVTQTPSHQVTQMGQEVILRCVPISNHLYFYWYRQILGQKVEFLVSFYNNEISEKSEIFDDQFSVERPDGSNFTLKIRSTKLEDSAMYFCASGRSQETQYFGPGTRLLVL.

The chain joins TRBV10-3 to TRBJ2-3; 10 positions agree with TRBD2. CDR3 size: 17 residues. The germline V gene encodes CDR1 ENHRY and CDR2 SYGVKD. V lost 7 bases to trimming and J lost 3 bases; unmatched junction nucleotides: 13. CDR3 sequence: CAITSGRSRARTDTQYF. The CDR3 nucleotides are TGTGCCATCACTAGCGGGAGAAGCCGGGCTAGGACAGATACGCAGTATTTT.

This chain uses TRBV5-1 with TRBJ2-5; 7 bases fit TRBD2. This CDR3 comprises 15 residues. V shed 3 bases and J 1 base; nucleotides not matched to a gene: 6. Germline CDR1 and CDR2: SGHRS and YFSETQ. CDR3 loop: CASSWGGSVQETQYF. In DNA, the CDR3 is TGCGCCAGCAGCTGGGGGGGGAGCGTCCAAGAGACCCAGTACTTC.

The rearrangement joins TRBV6-5 to TRBJ1-1; D not certain. Trimming stripped 4 bases from V and 0 bases from J, with 6 bases between. Germline CDR1 reads MNHEY; CDR2 reads SVGAGI. The length of the CDR3 is 13 residues. The CDR3 DNA is TGTGCCAGCAGTTTGGGAGTGAACACTGAAGCTTTCTTT. Its protein is CASSLGVNTEAFF.